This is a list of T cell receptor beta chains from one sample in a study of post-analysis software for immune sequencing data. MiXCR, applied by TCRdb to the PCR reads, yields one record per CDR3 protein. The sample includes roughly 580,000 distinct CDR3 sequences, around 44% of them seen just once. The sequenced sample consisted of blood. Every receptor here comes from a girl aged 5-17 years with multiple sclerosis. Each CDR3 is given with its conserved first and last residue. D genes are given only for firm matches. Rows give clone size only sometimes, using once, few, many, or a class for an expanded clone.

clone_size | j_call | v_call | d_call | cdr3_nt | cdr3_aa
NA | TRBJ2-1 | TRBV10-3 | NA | TGTGCCATCAGTGAGATGGCTGGGCGTGGGGAGCAGTTCTTC | CAISEMAGRGEQFF
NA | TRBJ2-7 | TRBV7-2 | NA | TGTGCCAGCAGCTTAGTGGACGGGCCCCTCTACGAGCAGTACTTC | CASSLVDGPLYEQYF
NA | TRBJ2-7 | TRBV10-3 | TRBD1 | TGTGCCATCAGTGCCGGGACAGGGGACTACGAGCAGTACTTC | CAISAGTGDYEQYF
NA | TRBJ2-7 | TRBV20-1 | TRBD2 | TGCAGTGGCGAGCGGGGGCCCTACGAGCAGTACTTC | CSGERGPYEQYF
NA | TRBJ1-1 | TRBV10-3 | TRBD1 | TGTGCCATCAAGAACCCCGGACAGGGGGCTTGGACTGAAGCTTTCTTT | CAIKNPGQGAWTEAFF
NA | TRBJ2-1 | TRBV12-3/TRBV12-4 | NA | TGTGCCAGCACCTTAAGAGGGGGGCCATCTTCCTACAATGAGCAGTTCTTC | CASTLRGGPSSYNEQFF
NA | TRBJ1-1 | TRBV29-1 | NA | TGCAGCGTTCGTTTCGGGGGAACTGAAGCTTTCTTT | CSVRFGGTEAFF
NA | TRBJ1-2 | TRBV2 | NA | TGTGCCAGCCGGGAAGGGGCGGACTATGGCTACACCTTC | CASREGADYGYTF
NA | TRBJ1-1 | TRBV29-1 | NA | TGCAGCGTCGCGGACACTGAAGCTTTCTTT | CSVADTEAFF
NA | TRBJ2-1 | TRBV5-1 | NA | TGCGCCAGCAGCCCCCCCGGGGCCCGAGTCTACAATGAGCAGTTCTTC | CASSPPGARVYNEQFF
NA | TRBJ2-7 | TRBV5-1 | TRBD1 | TGCGCCAGCAGCTACCGACAGGGCGCCTACGAGCAGTACTTC | CASSYRQGAYEQYF
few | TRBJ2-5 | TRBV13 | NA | TGTGCCAGCAGCCGACGCGATGGGGGCAAGCTGACCCAGTACTTC | CASSRRDGGKLTQYF
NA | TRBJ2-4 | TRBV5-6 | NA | TGTGCCAGCAGCTTGCTCCGGGACGAAAACATTCAGTACTTC | CASSLLRDENIQYF
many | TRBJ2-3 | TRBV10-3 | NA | TGTGCCATCAGGGTAGCGGCTAGCACAGATACGCAGTATTTT | CAIRVAASTDTQYF
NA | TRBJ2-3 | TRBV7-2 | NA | TGTGCCAGCAGCGCACGGACTTTCACAGATACGCAGTATTTT | CASSARTFTDTQYF
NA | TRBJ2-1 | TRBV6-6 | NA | TGTGCCAGCAACGAGGGGGAGGGAGGGTACAATGAGCAGTTCTTC | CASNEGEGGYNEQFF
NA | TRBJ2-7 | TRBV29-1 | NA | TGCAGCACCCCGGGGGGCGACTACGAGCAGTACTTC | CSTPGGDYEQYF
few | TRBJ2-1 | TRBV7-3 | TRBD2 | TGTGCCAGCAGCTTAACCAGCGGGGGTCCTGGGGGCAATGAGCAGTTCTTC | CASSLTSGGPGGNEQFF
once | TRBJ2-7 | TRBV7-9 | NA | TGTGCCAGCACCAGGGGAGGGATCTACGAGCAGTACTTC | CASTRGGIYEQYF
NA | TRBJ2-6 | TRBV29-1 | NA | TGCAGCGTTGAGAATGCAGGGCCTGGGGCCAACGTCCTGACTTTC | CSVENAGPGANVLTF
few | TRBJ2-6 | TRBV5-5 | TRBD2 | TGTGCCAGCAGCATGGAACCGGGACTAGGCGACAACGTCCTGACTTTC | CASSMEPGLGDNVLTF
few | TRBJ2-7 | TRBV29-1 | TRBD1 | TGCAGCGCTGCCGGGACAGTGGGAGAGCAGTACTTC | CSAAGTVGEQYF
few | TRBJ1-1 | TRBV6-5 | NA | TGTGCCAGCAGTTACTCGATGGCAGCGGCCCTATTGAACACTGAAGCTTTCTTT | CASSYSMAAALLNTEAFF
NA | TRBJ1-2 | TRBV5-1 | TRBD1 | TGCGCCAGCAGCTCAGGACAGGGAAAGAGGGAACGCTACACCTTC | CASSSGQGKRERYTF
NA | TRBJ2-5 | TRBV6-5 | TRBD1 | TGTGCCAGCAGTGCCGGGACAGCACAAGAGACCCAGTACTTC | CASSAGTAQETQYF
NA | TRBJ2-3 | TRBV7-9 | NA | TGTGCCAGCAGCCCTCTTCGGGAGACAGATACGCAGTATTTT | CASSPLRETDTQYF
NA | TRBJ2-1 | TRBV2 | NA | TGTGCCAGCAAGATTCTCAGTAATGAGCAGTTCTTC | CASKILSNEQFF
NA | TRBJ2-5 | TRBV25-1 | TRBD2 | TGTGCCAGCAGTATAGCGGGCGGGATAGAGACCCAGTACTTC | CASSIAGGIETQYF
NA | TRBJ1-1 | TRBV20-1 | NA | TGCAGTGCACGACAGATCCCAGGCGAAGCTTTCTTT | CSARQIPGEAFF
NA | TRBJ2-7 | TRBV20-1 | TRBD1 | TGCAGTGCTAGGAAAGAGGGGGCCCCCTACGAGCAGTACTTC | CSARKEGAPYEQYF
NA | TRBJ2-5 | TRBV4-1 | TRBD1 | TGCGCCAGCAGCCAAGTGGCAGGGGGCAGAAAGACCCAGTACTTC | CASSQVAGGRKTQYF
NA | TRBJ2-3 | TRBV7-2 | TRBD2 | TGTGCCAGCAGCATAGCGGGAAGTCCAGATACGCAGTATTTT | CASSIAGSPDTQYF
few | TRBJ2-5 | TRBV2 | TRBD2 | TGTGCCAGCAGTGTACTAGCGGGGACCCAGTACTTC | CASSVLAGTQYF
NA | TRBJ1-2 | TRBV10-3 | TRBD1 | TGTGCCATCAGTGAGTCGGGGGGACAGTCCTATGGCTACACCTTC | CAISESGGQSYGYTF
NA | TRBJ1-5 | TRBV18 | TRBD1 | TGTGCCAGCTCTCCACAGGGGAGCAATCAGCCCCAGCATTTT | CASSPQGSNQPQHF
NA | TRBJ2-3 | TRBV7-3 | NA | TGTGCCAGCGGCTCTCTGGGCACAGATACGCAGTATTTT | CASGSLGTDTQYF
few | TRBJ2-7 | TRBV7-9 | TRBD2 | TGTGCCAGCAGCCCGGCGGGGGTACGGTTGAACGAGCAGTACTTC | CASSPAGVRLNEQYF